The sequence of this TCR beta chain was determined in a study of spatial heterogeneity in lung cancer. Study information: A consistent excess of beta-chain over alpha-chain sequences was detected. Study observations and caveats: Resection blood, more than follow-up blood, showed ubiquitous expanded tumor TCRs.

Single TCR cDNA molecules each had their own unique molecular identifier. TCRdb re-called the 5' RACE reads with MiXCR, one entry per CDR3 protein. Of roughly 11,000 distinct CDR3 sequences in the sample, about 4% were seen once. Time point in this sample: sample taken at primary tumor resection. Unsorted tumor, nontumor lung tissue or cryopreserved PBMC supplied the whole RNA. Losses at the gene ends were 5 bases for V and 1 base for J; bases not matched to a gene: 6. The length of the CDR3 is 15 residues. CDR1 SGHTA and CDR2 FQGTGA come from the germline V gene. In this sample, this clonotype turned up many times. As yet, its antigen is unknown.

The V gene is TRBV7-3, the J gene TRBJ2-3; 7 positions agree with TRBD1. This material consisted of PBMCs, taken at surgery. The source is a female donor with early-stage non-small cell lung cancer. CDR3 amino acids: CASSADRVGTDTQYF. DNA for the CDR3: TGTGCCAGCAGCGCAGACAGGGTTGGCACAGATACGCAGTATTTT.